The rows below give T cell receptor beta chains drawn from one sample of a study of cytomegalovirus exposure and HLA in healthy donors. Method: immunoSEQ multiplex PCR; TCRdb's copy keeps in-frame clones and lacks some. The sample lists approximately 200,000 clones, roughly four fifths seen once, with around 2.1% in the top ten. Sample: PBMCs. Receptors were obtained from a woman under 30 in good health and CMV-seropositive. CDR3s include the opening cysteine and the closing phenylalanine or tryptophan. The order of the fields is clone size, D gene, V gene, J gene, CDR3 protein, CDR3 DNA. D genes are given only for firm matches. Size values are once, few and many counts, or a class for expanded clones, and some rows have none.

-	-	TRBV2	TRBJ2-3	CASTESYYSSNRDTQYF	TGTGCCAGCACCGAGAGTTACTATAGTAGCAACCGAGATACGCAGTATTTT
-	-	TRBV14	TRBJ2-1	CASSQGITRLQEQFF	TGTGCCAGCAGCCAAGGGATTACTCGACTCCAAGAGCAGTTCTTC
once	-	TRBV6-4	TRBJ1-1	CASSEMQVGMRDTEAFF	TGTGCCAGCAGTGAAATGCAGGTAGGGATGAGGGACACTGAAGCTTTCTTT
-	-	TRBV18	TRBJ1-6	CASSPGQSNSPLHF	TGTGCCAGCTCACCAGGACAGAGTAATTCACCCCTCCACTTT
-	-	TRBV5-4	TRBJ2-1	CASSLEATISNEQFF	TGTGCCAGCAGCTTAGAGGCTACAATCAGCAATGAGCAGTTCTTC
-	TRBD1	TRBV5-4	TRBJ2-5	CASSTEPGQGARVQTQYF	TGTGCCAGCAGCACGGAACCGGGACAGGGGGCGCGGGTCCAGACCCAGTACTTC
few	-	TRBV7-2	TRBJ1-1	CASSLYGGAQNTEAFF	TGTGCCAGCAGCTTATACGGGGGGGCGCAGAACACTGAAGCTTTCTTT
-	TRBD1	TRBV10-2	TRBJ1-1	CASSKMTGGVTEAFF	TGCGCCAGCAGTAAGATGACAGGGGGCGTCACTGAAGCTTTCTTT
-	TRBD1	TRBV7-9	TRBJ1-1	CASSLPGRGPETLNTEAFF	TGTGCCAGCAGCTTACCTGGTAGGGGGCCGGAAACCTTGAACACTGAAGCTTTCTTT
-	-	TRBV7-9	TRBJ1-2	CASSSLTSVTGYTF	TGTGCCAGCAGCTCTCTAACTTCGGTAACGGGCTACACCTTC
once	-	TRBV29-1	TRBJ2-3	CSVRGSSTDTQYF	TGCAGCGTTCGAGGGTCTAGCACAGATACGCAGTATTTT
once	TRBD1	TRBV29-1	TRBJ2-3	CSAKTGGSTDTQYF	TGCAGCGCAAAGACAGGGGGCAGCACAGATACGCAGTATTTT
-	TRBD1	TRBV27	TRBJ2-2	CASSIAGGGEGTGELFF	TGTGCCAGCAGCATCGCAGGGGGCGGCGAGGGCACCGGGGAGCTGTTTTTT
-	-	TRBV5-4	TRBJ2-7	CASSPNRGGAYEQYF	TGTGCCAGCAGCCCAAACAGGGGGGGGGCCTACGAGCAGTACTTC
few	TRBD1	TRBV7-9	TRBJ2-5	CASSLSRGPRGETQYF	TGTGCCAGCAGCTTATCTAGGGGGCCCCGGGGAGAGACCCAGTACTTC
-	-	TRBV7-9	TRBJ2-1	CASSPSGEQFF	TGTGCCAGCAGCCCCTCCGGTGAGCAGTTCTTC
-	TRBD1	TRBV5-1	TRBJ1-5	CASSLGQGYNQPQHF	TGCGCCAGCAGCTTAGGACAGGGTTACAATCAGCCCCAGCATTTT
-	TRBD1	TRBV27	TRBJ1-1	CASSSGQGYTEAFF	TGTGCCAGCAGTTCGGGACAGGGATACACTGAAGCTTTCTTT
few	-	TRBV25-1	TRBJ1-2	CASRRGNNYGYTF	TGTGCCAGCAGGAGGGGGAATAACTATGGCTACACCTTC
-	-	TRBV6-1	TRBJ2-5	CASSELRGGETQYF	TGTGCCAGCAGTGAACTTAGAGGGGGAGAGACCCAGTACTTC
-	TRBD2	TRBV7-2	TRBJ2-1	CASSRAGTSGASPYNEQFF	TGTGCCAGCAGCCGCGCCGGGACTAGCGGGGCATCGCCCTACAATGAGCAGTTCTTC
-	-	TRBV7-9	TRBJ1-2	CASSYGRDSLDYGYTF	TGTGCCAGCAGCTACGGCCGGGATTCCCTGGACTATGGCTACACCTTC
-	TRBD1	TRBV7-2	TRBJ1-1	CASSLGAGGGTEAFF	TGTGCCAGCAGCTTAGGGGCAGGGGGAGGAACTGAAGCTTTCTTT
once	TRBD2	TRBV4-1	TRBJ2-2	CASMGTSGETGELFF	TGCGCCAGCATGGGAACTAGCGGGGAGACCGGGGAGCTGTTTTTT
-	-	TRBV29-1	TRBJ1-6	CSVDFGGGSPLHF	TGCAGCGTTGATTTCGGGGGAGGTTCACCCCTCCACTTT
-	TRBD1	TRBV6-5	TRBJ1-1	CASSPGTALNTEAFF	TGTGCCAGCAGTCCTGGGACAGCCTTGAACACTGAAGCTTTCTTT
-	TRBD1	TRBV14	TRBJ1-2	CASSQLIKGQLLYGYTF	TGTGCCAGCAGCCAATTAATAAAGGGACAGCTACTCTATGGCTACACCTTC
-	-	TRBV5-1	TRBJ1-1	CASGLGWGGNTEAFF	TGCGCCAGCGGGCTCGGGTGGGGAGGGAACACTGAAGCTTTCTTT
-	-	TRBV6-5	TRBJ1-6	CASSQEGWYNSPLHF	TGTGCCAGCAGTCAGGAGGGTTGGTATAATTCACCCCTCCACTTT
few	TRBD2	TRBV5-1	TRBJ2-6	CASSLRASGSSGANVLTF	TGCGCCAGCAGCTTGAGGGCTAGCGGGAGCTCTGGGGCCAACGTCCTGACTTTC
-	-	TRBV10-3	TRBJ1-1	CAIRGSPGERNTEAFF	TGTGCCATCAGAGGGAGCCCAGGGGAAAGGAACACTGAAGCTTTCTTT